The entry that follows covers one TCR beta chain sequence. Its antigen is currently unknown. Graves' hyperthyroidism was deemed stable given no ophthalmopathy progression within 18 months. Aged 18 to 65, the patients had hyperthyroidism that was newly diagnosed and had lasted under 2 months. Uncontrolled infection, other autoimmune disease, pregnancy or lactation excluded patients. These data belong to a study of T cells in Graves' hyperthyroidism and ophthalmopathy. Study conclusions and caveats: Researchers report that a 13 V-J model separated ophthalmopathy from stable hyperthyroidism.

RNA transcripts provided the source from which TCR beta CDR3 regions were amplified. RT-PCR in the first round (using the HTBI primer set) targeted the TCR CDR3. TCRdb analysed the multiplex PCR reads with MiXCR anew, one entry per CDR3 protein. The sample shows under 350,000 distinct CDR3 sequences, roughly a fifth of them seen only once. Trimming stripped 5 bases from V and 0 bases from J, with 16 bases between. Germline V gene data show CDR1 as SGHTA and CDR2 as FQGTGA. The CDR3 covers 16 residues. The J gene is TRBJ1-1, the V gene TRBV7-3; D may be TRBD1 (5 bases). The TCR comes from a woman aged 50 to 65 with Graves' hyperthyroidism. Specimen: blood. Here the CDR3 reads CASSPSRGGVNTEAFF. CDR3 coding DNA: TGTGCCAGCAGCCCCTCCCGGGGGGGAGTGAACACTGAAGCTTTCTTT. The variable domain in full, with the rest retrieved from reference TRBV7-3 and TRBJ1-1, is GAGVSQTPSNKVTEKGKYVELRCDPISGHTALYWYRQSLGQGPEFLIYFQGTGAADDSGLPNDRFFAVRPEGSVSTLKIQRTERGDSAVYLCASSPSRGGVNTEAFFGQGTRLTVV.